This TCR beta chain is from a study of blood T cells in healthy people across ages. The germline gives CDR1 DFQATT, CDR2 SNEGSKA (reference sequence). The CDR3 extends over 14 amino acids. Trimming stripped 3 bases from V and 1 base from J, with 13 bases between. Per individual sample, total RNA of at least 5.5 micrograms was extracted. A second PCR, run for roughly 7 to 12 cycles, used a sample-barcoded 5' primer plus a J-beta primer mix. TCRdb recomputed calls from the 5' RACE reads with MiXCR, one row per CDR3 protein. The sample shows roughly 800,000 distinct CDR3 sequences, 58% of them seen only once.

The sequence derives from a man aged 25 to 40 in good health. The sample consisted of blood. The rearrangement uses TRBV20-1 and TRBJ2-7, with D maybe TRBD1 (6 bases). CDR3 DNA: TGCAGTGCTAGTATACAGGGAACGTCCTACGAGCAGTACTTC. It translates to CSASIQGTSYEQYF.